This TCR beta chain comes out of a study of T cells in Graves' hyperthyroidism and ophthalmopathy (dated by TCRdb to between 2019 and 2020). With respect to the entire study: Peripheral blood was sampled at the time of initial diagnosis, prior to any treatment. A discovery cohort of about a hundred patients, 43 with Graves' ophthalmopathy and approximately 55 with stable Graves' hyperthyroidism, was used to find distinguishing TCR V-J signatures. Prospective prediction of ophthalmopathy was tested in an independent validation cohort consisting of some 20 hyperthyroidism patients and 15 to 17 patients who later progressed to ophthalmopathy. For training and testing, the 95 to 100 patients in the discovery cohort were randomly divided in a 7:3 ratio. Thyroid tissue and blood T-cell repertoires from about six Graves' hyperthyroidism patients were also compared in the study. Once sampling was done, hyperthyroidism patients were given methimazole at a starting dose of 30 mg daily, whereas ophthalmopathy patients were given high-dose intravenous methylprednisolone. The paper reports TCR Vbeta CDR3 sequencing of some 140 peripheral blood samples: 40 to 45 ophthalmopathy, around 80 hyperthyroidism and around 17 progressor patients.

At the junction V is shortened by 4 bases and J by 2 bases; bases outside the gene matches: 16. Taken from cysteine to phenylalanine, the CDR3 has 19 residues. The read is trimmed to its CDR3 DNA, 57 bases read in frame from base 1. CDR1 and CDR2 are drawn from the germline V gene: SGHRS, YFSETQ. TCR beta CDR3 regions were amplified from RNA transcripts. The first round of RT-PCR for the TCR CDR3 was performed with the HTBI primer set and the Qiagen OneStep RT-PCR kit. A second multiplex PCR round built the libraries, followed by size selection and purification. Sequencing of the libraries was done on an Illumina HiSeq2000 using paired-end 100 bp reads. As for the original processing: SOAPnuke was used to process the raw data, with reads discarded if the reads contained adapters or uncalled bases, had a mean Phred below 15, or lacked an exact constant-primer or identifier match. High-quality paired reads were merged with COPE v1.2.5, and unique nucleotide sequences were defined as clonotypes. MiTCR v1.1 was used to align clonotypes to the IMGT TRBV, TRBD and TRBJ reference segments. The analysis included only V-J combinations with a frequency above 0.0001, which together covered around 99% of the repertoires. A TCS score was defined as the ratio between F50 (clonal expansion) and ExV (chaos), using BLOSUM62-based TCRdist between CDR3 peptides within each V-J. Welch's t-statistics and random forest reduced 500 to 550 V-J features to about 13, which were used in a naive Bayes classifier (R e1071). In-frame beta chains were kept once TCRdb had trimmed the public reads at Q25 with fastp and called clones with MiXCR. Merged by CDR3 protein, the rows form single entries marked with the most common genes and DNA. V and J calls and clone size were set by TCRdb, not the authors. This sample gives more than 350,000 distinct CDR3 sequences in total; under 15% of them show up just once. About 33% of the sample comes from the top ten.

A patient counted as having stable Graves' hyperthyroidism if no progression to ophthalmopathy occurred over 18 months of follow-up. Hyperthyroidism patients were newly diagnosed, with disease duration under 2 months, and aged 18 to 65 years. Exclusion was applied to patients with uncontrolled infections, other autoimmune diseases, pregnancy or lactation. Clinical symptoms, serum thyroxine and TRAb, thyroid ultrasound, and orbital computed tomography formed the basis for the diagnoses. Ficoll-Paque density gradient centrifugation was used to isolate PBMCs from about 10 ml of fresh peripheral blood. Trizol reagent was used to extract total RNA, and RNA quality was then checked on an Agilent 2100 Bioanalyzer. Broader findings and caveats from the paper: Most expanded thyroid clonotypes (frequency above 0.001) were also detected in blood, a finding suggesting that blood repertoires may reflect thyroid immune responses. A 13 V-J signature model separated ophthalmopathy from stable hyperthyroidism, with around 88% sensitivity and roughly 81% specificity in cross-validation and 80%/75% in testing. During validation, the model predicted progression to ophthalmopathy a median of approximately six months ahead of onset, with more than 55% sensitivity and almost 75% specificity. Sample size was not statistically predetermined, and blinding of investigators to group allocation was not performed.

This clonotype was seen at least ten times. Its target antigen remains unknown. It has no much larger one-base neighbor in the sample; base qualities were not kept. Recombination connected TRBV5-1 to TRBJ2-1, and TRBD2 matches 9 of the central bases. This clonotype was obtained from a young woman with Graves' hyperthyroidism. Specimen: blood. In nucleotides, the sequence is TGCGCCAGCAGCCCTCCCCATCCGTTAGCGGGAGATGCCTACAATGAGCAGTTCTTC. This is translated as CASSPPHPLAGDAYNEQFF. Outside the CDR3, residues come from the reference TRBV5-1 and TRBJ2-1 proteins, so the full variable domain is: KAGVTQTPRYLIKTRGQQVTLSCSPISGHRSVSWYQQTPGQGLQFLFEYFSETQRNKGNFPGRFSGRQFSNSRSEMNVSTLELGDSALYLCASSPPHPLAGDAYNEQFFGPGTRLTVL.